Presented here are 15 T cell receptor beta chains from one specimen sequenced in a study of cytomegalovirus exposure and HLA in healthy donors. With 60 Vbeta and 13 Jbeta primers, the PCR was carried out. Clones were sequenced by immunoSEQ multiplex PCR, and TCRdb holds only the in-frame ones, with some missing. The sample totals more than 65,000 clones. The sequenced sample was PBMCs. These receptors came from a man between 35 and 55 years old in good health and CMV-seronegative.

J is TRBJ1-6 and V is TRBV30; no firm D call. The CDR3 extends over 15 amino acids. Germline CDR1 is GTSNPN and CDR2 is SVGIG (reference sequence). V was trimmed by 0 bases and J by 8 bases, leaving 14 bases between them. The chain's CDR3 is CAWSVLRGGDSPLHF. The CDR3 DNA sequence: TGTGCCTGGAGTGTACTACGGGGTGGGGATTCACCCCTCCACTTT.

This rearrangement joins TRBV6-6 to TRBJ2-1; no definite D call. Germline values: CDR1 MNHNY, CDR2 SVGAGI (reference sequence). The CDR3 loop spans 14 amino acids. V was clipped by 2 bases and J by 5 bases, with 10 bases between them. CDR3 sequence reads: CASSYGGLNNEQFF. The CDR3 bases are TGTGCCAGCAGTTACGGCGGCCTAAACAATGAGCAGTTCTTC.

This chain connects TRBV5-1 to TRBJ2-3; 15 bases match TRBD2. Germline V gene sequence: CDR1 SGHRS, CDR2 YFSETQ. Trimming at V came to 4 bases and at J to 5 bases, leaving 5 bases not matched to a gene. This CDR3 contains 16 residues. The CDR3 DNA reads TGCGCCAGCAGCCCCGGGACTAGCGGGGGGAAAGATACGCAGTATTTT. Its protein product is CASSPGTSGGKDTQYF.

This chain connects TRBV6-1 to TRBJ2-5; TRBD2 might be the D (5 bases). The V end was cut by 5 bases, the J end by 5 bases, with 18 bases between. The CDR3 is made up of 15 amino acids. Germline values: CDR1 MNHNS, CDR2 SASEGT. The CDR3 DNA is TGTGCCAGCAGTTTCAGTGTAGCCCGCGGGGAGACCCAGTACTTC. Translated: CASSFSVARGETQYF.

The genes are TRBV5-1 and TRBJ2-2; 7 bases are a match to TRBD1. V lost 2 bases to trimming and J lost 4 bases; unmatched junction nucleotides: 5. There are 15 residues in the CDR3. The germline V gene has CDR1 SGHRS and CDR2 YFSETQ. Here the CDR3 reads CASSFGTESTGELFF. The CDR3 nucleotides are TGCGCCAGCAGCTTCGGGACAGAATCCACCGGGGAGCTGTTTTTT.

This chain uses TRBV10-3 with TRBJ2-5; TRBD1 matches 11 bases. Germline lookup yields CDR1 ENHRY and CDR2 SYGVKD. The length of the CDR3 is 15 residues. Trimming cost V 5 bases and J 5 bases; bases outside gene matches: 7. For the CDR3, the DNA is TGTGCCATCAGTTCCGGGACAGGGGGTATGGAGACCCAGTACTTC. Its translation is CAISSGTGGMETQYF.

This chain joins TRBV7-2 and TRBJ2-7; D ambiguous. The V end lost 5 bases, the J end lost 5 bases, and 19 bases lay between the germline ends. The CDR3 extends over 15 amino acids. From germline, CDR1 is SGHTA and CDR2 FQGNSA. CDR3 amino acids: CASSLLGTIGNEQYF. CDR3 sequence (DNA): TGTGCCAGCAGCCTCTTAGGAACTATCGGCAACGAGCAGTACTTC. Filled out from reference TRBV7-2 and TRBJ2-7, the complete variable domain reads GAGVSQSPSNKVTEKGKDVELRCDPISGHTALYWYRQSLGQGLEFLIYFQGNSAPDKSGLPSDRFSAERTGGSVSTLTIQRTQQEDSAVYLCASSLLGTIGNEQYFGPGTRLTVT.

The genes are TRBV18 and TRBJ1-1, with 9 positions matching TRBD1. Germline CDR1 and CDR2: KGHSH and LQKENI. Trimming at V came to 2 bases and at J to 7 bases, leaving 8 bases not matched to a gene. The CDR3 covers 15 residues. CDR3 in DNA: TGTGCCAGCTCACCAGGGACAGGGAGCTTCTATGAAGCTTTCTTT. Its translation is CASSPGTGSFYEAFF.

CDR3 sequence: CASGQAYEQYF. CDR3 nucleotide sequence: TGTGCCAGCGGACAGGCCTACGAGCAGTACTTC. This chain joins TRBV27 and TRBJ2-7; TRBD1 aligns across 7 bases. V lost 8 bases and J lost 2; bases outside the gene matches: 0. This CDR3 is 11 amino acids long. Germline V lookup: CDR1 MNHEY, CDR2 SMNVEV (reference sequence).

The chain combines TRBV15 with TRBJ2-7; 8 bases fit TRBD1. The V and J ends lost 0 bases and 5 bases, in that order; junction bases with no gene match: 3. The CDR3 loop spans 14 amino acids. Germline V CDR1 and CDR2: LNHNV, YYDKDF (reference sequence). The CDR3 region has the DNA TGTGCCACCAGCAGAGATCGACAGGGGAACGAGCAGTACTTC. Its protein is CATSRDRQGNEQYF.

The V gene is TRBV4-2, the J gene TRBJ2-3; TRBD1 is a possible D gene (5 bases). There are 18 residues in the CDR3. Germline-derived CDR1 and CDR2 are LGHNA and YNFKEQ. Between the trimmed V and J ends, which lost 3 bases and 2 bases, there was a span of 21 bases. As DNA, the CDR3 is TGTGCCAGCAGCCACCCGAGGCGACAGCAATTGTCCACAGATACGCAGTATTTT. Protein product: CASSHPRRQQLSTDTQYF.

V is TRBV14 and J is TRBJ1-6, with unresolved D. V was trimmed by 1 base and J by 6 bases, leaving 10 bases between them. Germline V lookup: CDR1 SGHDN, CDR2 FVKESK. The CDR3 contains 15 residues. The CDR3 coding sequence is TGTGCCAGCAGCCAAGGGAGGGCAGCTAATTCACCCCTCCACTTT. It yields the protein CASSQGRAANSPLHF.

The genes are TRBV7-2 and TRBJ1-3; tentative D call: TRBD1 (5 bases). CDR1 and CDR2 from the germline V gene are SGHTA and FQGNSA. The CDR3 has 14 amino acids. V lost 5 bases, J lost 2 bases, and 10 bases lay in between. In DNA form, the CDR3 reads TGTGCCAGCAGCGGGGGGGGGACTGGAAACACCATATATTTT. It encodes CASSGGGTGNTIYF.

V and J are TRBV5-6 and TRBJ2-3, with a tentative D call TRBD2 (6 bases). There are 18 residues in the CDR3. Germline loops: CDR1 SGHDT, CDR2 YYEEEE. V gave up 0 bases and J gave up 2 bases, with 19 bases separating them. The DNA for the CDR3 is TGTGCCAGCAGCTTGGAAGTACGCGGGATCCGCCCCACAGATACGCAGTATTTT. Its translation is CASSLEVRGIRPTDTQYF.

The CDR3 sequence is CASSGQSRSPLHF. The DNA of the CDR3 is TGTGCCAGCAGTGGTCAAAGTAGATCACCCCTCCACTTT. The chain combines TRBV28 with TRBJ1-6; D remains ambiguous. CDR3 size: 13 residues. The germline V gene has CDR1 MDHEN and CDR2 SYDVKM. Trimming removed 5 bases from V and 10 bases from J, with 12 bases in between.